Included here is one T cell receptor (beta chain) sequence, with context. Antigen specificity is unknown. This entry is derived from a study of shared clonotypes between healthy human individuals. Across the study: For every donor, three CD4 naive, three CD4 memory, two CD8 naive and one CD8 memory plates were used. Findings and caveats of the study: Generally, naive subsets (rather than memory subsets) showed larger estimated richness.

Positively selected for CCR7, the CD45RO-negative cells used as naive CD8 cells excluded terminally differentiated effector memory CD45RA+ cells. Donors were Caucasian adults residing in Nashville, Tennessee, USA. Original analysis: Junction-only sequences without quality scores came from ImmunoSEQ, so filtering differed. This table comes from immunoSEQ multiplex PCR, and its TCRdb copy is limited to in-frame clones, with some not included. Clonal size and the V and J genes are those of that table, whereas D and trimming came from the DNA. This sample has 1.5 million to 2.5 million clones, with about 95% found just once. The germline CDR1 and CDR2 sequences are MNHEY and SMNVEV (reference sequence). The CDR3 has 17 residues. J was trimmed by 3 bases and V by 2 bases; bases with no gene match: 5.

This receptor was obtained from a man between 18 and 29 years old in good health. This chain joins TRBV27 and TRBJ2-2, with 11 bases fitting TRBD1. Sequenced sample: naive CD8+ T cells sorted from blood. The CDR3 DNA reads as TGTGCCAGCAGTTTAGCGGGGGGACAGGGGGACACCGGGGAGCTGTTTTTT. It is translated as CASSLAGGQGDTGELFF.